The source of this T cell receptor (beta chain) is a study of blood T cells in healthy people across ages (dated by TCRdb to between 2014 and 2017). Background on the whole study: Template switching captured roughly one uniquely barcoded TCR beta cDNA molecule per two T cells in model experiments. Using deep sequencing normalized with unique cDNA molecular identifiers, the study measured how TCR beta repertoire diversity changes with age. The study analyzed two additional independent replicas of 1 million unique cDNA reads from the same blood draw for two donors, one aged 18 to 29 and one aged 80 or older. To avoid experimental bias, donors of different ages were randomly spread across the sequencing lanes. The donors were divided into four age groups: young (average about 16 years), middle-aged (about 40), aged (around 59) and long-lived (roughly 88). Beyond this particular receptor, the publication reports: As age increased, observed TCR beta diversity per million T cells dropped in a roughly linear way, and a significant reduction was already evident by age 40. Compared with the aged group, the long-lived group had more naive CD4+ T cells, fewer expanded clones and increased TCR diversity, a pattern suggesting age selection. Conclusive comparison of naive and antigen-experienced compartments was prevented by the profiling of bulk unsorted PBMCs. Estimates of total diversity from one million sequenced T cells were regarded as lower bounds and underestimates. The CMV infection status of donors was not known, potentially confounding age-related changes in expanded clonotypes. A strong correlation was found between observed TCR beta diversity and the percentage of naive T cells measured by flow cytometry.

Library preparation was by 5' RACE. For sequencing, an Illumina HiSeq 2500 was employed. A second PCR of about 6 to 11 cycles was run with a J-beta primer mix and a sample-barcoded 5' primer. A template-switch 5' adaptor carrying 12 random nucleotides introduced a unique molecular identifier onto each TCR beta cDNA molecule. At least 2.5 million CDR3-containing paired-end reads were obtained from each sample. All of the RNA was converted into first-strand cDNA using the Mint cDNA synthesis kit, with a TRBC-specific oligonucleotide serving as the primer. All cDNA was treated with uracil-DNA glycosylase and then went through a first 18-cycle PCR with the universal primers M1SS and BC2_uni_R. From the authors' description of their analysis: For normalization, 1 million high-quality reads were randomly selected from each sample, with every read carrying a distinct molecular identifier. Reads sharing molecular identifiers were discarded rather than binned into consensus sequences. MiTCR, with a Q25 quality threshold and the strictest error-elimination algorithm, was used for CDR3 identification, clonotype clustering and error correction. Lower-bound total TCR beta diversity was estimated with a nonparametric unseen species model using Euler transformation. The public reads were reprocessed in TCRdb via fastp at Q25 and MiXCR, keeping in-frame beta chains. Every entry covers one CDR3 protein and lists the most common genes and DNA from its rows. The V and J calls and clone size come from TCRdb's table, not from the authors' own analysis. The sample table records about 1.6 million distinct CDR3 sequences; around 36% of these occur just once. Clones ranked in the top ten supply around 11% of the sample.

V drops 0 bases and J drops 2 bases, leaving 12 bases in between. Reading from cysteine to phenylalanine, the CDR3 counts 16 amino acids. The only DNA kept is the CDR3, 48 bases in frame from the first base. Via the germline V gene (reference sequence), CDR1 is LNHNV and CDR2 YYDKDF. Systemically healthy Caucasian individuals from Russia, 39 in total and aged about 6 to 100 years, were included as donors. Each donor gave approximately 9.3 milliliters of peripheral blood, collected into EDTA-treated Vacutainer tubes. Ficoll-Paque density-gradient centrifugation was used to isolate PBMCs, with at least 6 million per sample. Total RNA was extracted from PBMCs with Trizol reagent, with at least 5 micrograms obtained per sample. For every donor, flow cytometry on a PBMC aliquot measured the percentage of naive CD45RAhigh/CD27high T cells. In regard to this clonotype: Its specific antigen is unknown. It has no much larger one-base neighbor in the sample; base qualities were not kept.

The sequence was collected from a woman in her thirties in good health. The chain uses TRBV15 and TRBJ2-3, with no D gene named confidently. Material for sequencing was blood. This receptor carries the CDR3 CATSRDPEVLTDTQYF. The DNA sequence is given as TGTGCCACCAGCAGAGATCCCGAGGTTCTCACAGATACGCAGTATTTT.